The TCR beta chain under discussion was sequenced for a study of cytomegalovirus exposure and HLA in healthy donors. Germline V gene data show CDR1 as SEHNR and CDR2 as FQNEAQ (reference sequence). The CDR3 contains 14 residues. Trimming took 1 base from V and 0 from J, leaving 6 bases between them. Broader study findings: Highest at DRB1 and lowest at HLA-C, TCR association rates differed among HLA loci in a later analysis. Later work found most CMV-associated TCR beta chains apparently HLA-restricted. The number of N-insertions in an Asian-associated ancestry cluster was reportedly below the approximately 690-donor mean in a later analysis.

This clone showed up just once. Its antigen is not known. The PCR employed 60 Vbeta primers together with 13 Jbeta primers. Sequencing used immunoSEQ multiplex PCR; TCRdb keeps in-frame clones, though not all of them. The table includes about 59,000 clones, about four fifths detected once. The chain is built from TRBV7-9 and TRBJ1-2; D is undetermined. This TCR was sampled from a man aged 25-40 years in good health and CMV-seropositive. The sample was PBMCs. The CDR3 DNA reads TGTGCCAGCAGCTTAGACAGAGCTAACTATGGCTACACCTTC. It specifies CASSLDRANYGYTF.